The 9 T cell receptor beta chains below were found in one sample sequenced in a study of blood T cell repertoires in COVID-19. Assay used: immunoSEQ multiplex PCR; TCRdb lists only in-frame clones, some missing. The sample yields 70,000 or so clones, 80% seen once. Sequencing was performed on peripheral blood. These receptors came from a man in his forties or fifties with COVID-19, enrolled during active disease.

The chain has TRBV18 and TRBJ2-3; D may be TRBD1 (6 bases). V was pared by 5 bases and J by 0 bases, with 9 bases between. Germline CDR1 and CDR2: KGHSH and LQKENI. The CDR3 spans 14 residues. The chain's CDR3 is CASSTQGSTDTQYF. The CDR3 coding sequence is TGTGCCAGCTCAACTCAGGGGAGCACAGATACGCAGTATTTT.

The chain joins TRBV24-1 to TRBJ2-4, with D maybe TRBD1 (6 bases). The V end was cut by 4 bases, the J end by 7 bases, with 16 bases between. CDR3 length: 15 residues. The germline V gene encodes CDR1 KGHDR and CDR2 SFDVKD. CDR3 region: CATSDPRTATNIQYF. For the CDR3, the DNA is TGTGCCACCAGTGACCCGAGGACAGCTACTAACATTCAGTACTTC.

This chain connects TRBV20-1 to TRBJ1-1; D unclear. The CDR3 is made up of 10 amino acids. Trimming cost V 3 bases and J 10 bases, with 9 bases left between them. Germline lookup yields CDR1 DFQATT and CDR2 SNEGSKA (reference sequence). CDR3 sequence: CSASSERAFF. CDR3 nucleotides: TGCAGTGCTAGTTCCGAGCGAGCTTTCTTT.

The rearrangement uses TRBV6-5 and TRBJ2-1; 7 bases align to TRBD2. Germline V gene data show CDR1 as MNHEY and CDR2 as SVGAGI. The CDR3 has 15 amino acids. The V gene end was trimmed by 5 bases and the J gene end by 7 bases; junction bases not matched to a gene: 11. The CDR3 DNA follows: TGTGCCAGCAGTCCTTCCAGCGGGGAGTCGAATGAGCAGTTCTTC. This translates into CASSPSSGESNEQFF.

This clone was detected only a few times. Relative to the germline gene, one junction end is altered; a read error may explain this. The chain couples TRBV18 to TRBJ1-5; D is uncertain. Per germline, CDR1 KGHSH and CDR2 LQKENI. This CDR3 comprises 16 residues. CDR3 sequence reads: CASSPQQSNSNQPQHF. CDR3 in DNA: TGTGCCAGCTCCCCACAACAGTCTAATAGCAATCAGCCCCAGCATTTT.

J is TRBJ2-1 and V is TRBV5-4, with TRBD2 identical over 16 bases. The germline V gene has CDR1 SGHNT and CDR2 YYREEE (reference sequence). The CDR3 extends over 18 amino acids. V was clipped by 4 bases and J by 0 bases; unmatched bases: 4. CDR3 protein: CASSPGTSGGGSYNEQFF. CDR3 DNA sequence: TGTGCCAGCAGCCCCGGGACTAGCGGGGGGGGCTCCTACAATGAGCAGTTCTTC.

This chain's CDR3 is CSASRGTGSSPLHF. DNA for the CDR3: TGCAGTGCTAGTCGAGGGACAGGGAGTTCACCCCTCCACTTT. The chain has TRBV20-1 and TRBJ1-6, with 9 bases aligning to TRBD1. This CDR3 has 14 residues. V gave up 3 bases and J gave up 9 bases; unmatched junction bases: 6. The germline V gene has CDR1 DFQATT and CDR2 SNEGSKA (reference sequence).

On this clone: Other DNA sequences from this sample encode an identical CDR3 as well. V usage is TRBV10-3 and J usage is TRBJ1-2; 9 nucleotides agree with TRBD1. The CDR3 sequence is 16 residues long. CDR1 and CDR2 from the germline V gene are ENHRY and SYGVKD. Trimming cost V 3 bases and J 2 bases; bases outside gene matches: 7. Here the CDR3 DNA reads TGTGCCATCAGTGAATCCACAGGGGGCGGCAACTATGGCTACACCTTC. This codes for CAISESTGGGNYGYTF.

The rearrangement links TRBV24-1 to TRBJ1-2, with 7 bases matching TRBD1. The junction had 10 bases not matched to a gene; V was cut back by 6 bases and J by 4 bases. Germline CDR1 is KGHDR and CDR2 is SFDVKD. This CDR3 contains 15 residues. The CDR3 sequence: CATSKGGAHLYGYTF. The DNA of the CDR3 is TGTGCCACCAGTAAAGGGGGCGCCCACCTCTATGGCTACACCTTC.